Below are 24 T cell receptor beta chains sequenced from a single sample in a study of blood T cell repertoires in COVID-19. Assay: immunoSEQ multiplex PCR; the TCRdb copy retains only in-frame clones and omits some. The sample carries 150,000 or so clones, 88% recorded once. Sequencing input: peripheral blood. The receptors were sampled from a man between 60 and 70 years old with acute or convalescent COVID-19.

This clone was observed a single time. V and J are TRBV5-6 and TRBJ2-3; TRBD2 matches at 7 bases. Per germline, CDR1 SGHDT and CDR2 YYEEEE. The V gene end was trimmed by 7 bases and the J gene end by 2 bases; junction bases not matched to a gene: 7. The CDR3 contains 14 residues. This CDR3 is CASGSSGFTDTQYF. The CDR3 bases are TGTGCCAGCGGGTCTAGCGGATTCACAGATACGCAGTATTTT. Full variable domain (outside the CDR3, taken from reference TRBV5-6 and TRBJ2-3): DAGVTQSPTHLIKTRGQQVTLRCSPKSGHDTVSWYQQALGQGPQFIFQYYEEEERQRGNFPDRFSGHQFPNYSSELNVNALLLGDSALYLCASGSSGFTDTQYFGPGTRLTVL.

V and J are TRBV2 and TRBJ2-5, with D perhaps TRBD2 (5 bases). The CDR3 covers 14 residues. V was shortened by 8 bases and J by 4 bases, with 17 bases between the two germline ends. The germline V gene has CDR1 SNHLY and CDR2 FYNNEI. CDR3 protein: CASGGRAPGETQYF. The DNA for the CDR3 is TGTGCCAGCGGCGGGCGGGCGCCGGGAGAGACCCAGTACTTC.

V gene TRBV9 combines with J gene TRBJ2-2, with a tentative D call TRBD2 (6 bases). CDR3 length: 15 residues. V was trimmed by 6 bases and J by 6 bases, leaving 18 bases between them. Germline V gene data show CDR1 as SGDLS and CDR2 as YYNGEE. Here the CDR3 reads CASNVGGLRAGELFF. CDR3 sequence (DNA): TGTGCCAGCAACGTTGGGGGACTCAGAGCCGGGGAGCTGTTTTTT.

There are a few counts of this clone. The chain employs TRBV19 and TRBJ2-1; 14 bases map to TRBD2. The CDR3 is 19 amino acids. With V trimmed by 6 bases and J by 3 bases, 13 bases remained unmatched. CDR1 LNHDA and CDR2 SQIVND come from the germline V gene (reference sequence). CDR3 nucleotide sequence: TGTGCCAGTAGGACCACCGGGACTAGCGGGGGAGGCTTCTACAATGAGCAGTTCTTC. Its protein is CASRTTGTSGGGFYNEQFF.

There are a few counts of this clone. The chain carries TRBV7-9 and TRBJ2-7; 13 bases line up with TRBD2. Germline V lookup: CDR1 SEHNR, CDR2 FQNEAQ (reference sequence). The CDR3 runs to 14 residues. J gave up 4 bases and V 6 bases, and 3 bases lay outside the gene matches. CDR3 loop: CASSWTSGSYEQYF. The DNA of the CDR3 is TGTGCCAGCAGTTGGACTAGCGGGAGTTACGAGCAGTACTTC.

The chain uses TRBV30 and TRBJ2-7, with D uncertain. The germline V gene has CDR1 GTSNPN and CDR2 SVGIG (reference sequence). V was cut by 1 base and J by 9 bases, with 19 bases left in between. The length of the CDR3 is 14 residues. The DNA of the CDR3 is TGTGCCTGGAGTGGATACAGAAATCCCCCCGGGCAGTACGTC. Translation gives CAWSGYRNPPGQYV.

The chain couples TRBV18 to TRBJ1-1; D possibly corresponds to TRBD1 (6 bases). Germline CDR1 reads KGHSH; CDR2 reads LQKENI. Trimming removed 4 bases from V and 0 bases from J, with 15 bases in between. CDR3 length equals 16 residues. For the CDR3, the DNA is TGTGCCAGCTCACTCGGTGACGGGGACATGAACACTGAAGCTTTCTTT. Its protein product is CASSLGDGDMNTEAFF.

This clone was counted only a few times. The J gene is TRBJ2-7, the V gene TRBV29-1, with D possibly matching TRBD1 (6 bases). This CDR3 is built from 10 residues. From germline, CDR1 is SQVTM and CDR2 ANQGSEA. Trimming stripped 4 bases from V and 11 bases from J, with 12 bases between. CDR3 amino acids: CSVGWDKKYV. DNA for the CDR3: TGCAGCGTTGGGTGGGACAAGAAGTACGTC.

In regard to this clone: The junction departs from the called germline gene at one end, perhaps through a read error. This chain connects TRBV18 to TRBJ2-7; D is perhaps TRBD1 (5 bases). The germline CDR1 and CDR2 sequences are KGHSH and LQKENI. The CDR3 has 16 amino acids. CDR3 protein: CASSPAPSTVSHEQYF. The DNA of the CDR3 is TGTGCCAGCTCACCAGCTCCCTCGACAGTCTCCCACGAGCAGTACTTC.

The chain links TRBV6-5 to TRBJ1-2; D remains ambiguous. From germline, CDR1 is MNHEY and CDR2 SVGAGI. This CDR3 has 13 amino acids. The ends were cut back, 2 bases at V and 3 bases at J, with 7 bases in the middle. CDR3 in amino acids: CASSYGPDYGYTF. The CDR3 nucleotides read TGTGCCAGCAGTTACGGCCCAGACTATGGCTACACCTTC.

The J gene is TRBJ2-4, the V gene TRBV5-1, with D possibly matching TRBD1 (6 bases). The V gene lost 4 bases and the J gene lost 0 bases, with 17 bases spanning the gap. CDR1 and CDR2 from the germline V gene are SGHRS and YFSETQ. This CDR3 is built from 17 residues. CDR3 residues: CASSMTSGAGAKNIQYF. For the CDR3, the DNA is TGCGCCAGCAGCATGACTTCAGGGGCAGGAGCCAAAAACATTCAGTACTTC.

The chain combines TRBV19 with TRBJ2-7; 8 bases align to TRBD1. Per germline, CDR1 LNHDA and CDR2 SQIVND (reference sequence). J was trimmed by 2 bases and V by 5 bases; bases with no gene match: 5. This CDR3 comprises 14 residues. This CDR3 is CASSLGTGAYEQYF. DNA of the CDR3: TGTGCCAGTAGTTTAGGGACAGGCGCCTACGAGCAGTACTTC.

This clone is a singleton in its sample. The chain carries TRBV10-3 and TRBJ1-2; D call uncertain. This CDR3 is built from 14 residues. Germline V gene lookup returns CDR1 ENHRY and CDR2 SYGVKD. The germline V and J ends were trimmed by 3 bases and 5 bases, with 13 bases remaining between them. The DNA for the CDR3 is TGTGCCATCAGTGAAAGCAACGAACTTTATGGCTACACCTTC. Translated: CAISESNELYGYTF.

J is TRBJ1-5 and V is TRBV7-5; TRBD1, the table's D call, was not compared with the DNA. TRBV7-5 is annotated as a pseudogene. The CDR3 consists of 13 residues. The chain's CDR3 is CARSLGRGQPQHF. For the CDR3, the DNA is TGTGCCAGAAGCTTAGGTAGGGGACAGCCCCAGCATTTT.

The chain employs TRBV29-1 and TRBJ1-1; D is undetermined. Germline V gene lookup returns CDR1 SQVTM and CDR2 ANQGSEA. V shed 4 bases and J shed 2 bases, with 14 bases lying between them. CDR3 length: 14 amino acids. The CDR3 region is CSVAGTTGNTEAFF. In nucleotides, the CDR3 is TGCAGCGTTGCCGGCACCACGGGTAACACTGAAGCTTTCTTT.

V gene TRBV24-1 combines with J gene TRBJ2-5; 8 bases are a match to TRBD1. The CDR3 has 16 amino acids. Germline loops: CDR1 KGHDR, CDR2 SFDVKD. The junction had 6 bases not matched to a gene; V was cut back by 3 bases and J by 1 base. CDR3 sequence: CATSDLTGTGQETQYF. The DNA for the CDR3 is TGTGCCACCAGTGATCTAACCGGGACAGGCCAAGAGACCCAGTACTTC.

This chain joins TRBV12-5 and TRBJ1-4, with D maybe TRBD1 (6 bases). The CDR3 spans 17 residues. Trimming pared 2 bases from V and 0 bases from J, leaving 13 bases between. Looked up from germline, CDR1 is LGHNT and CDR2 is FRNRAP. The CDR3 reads CASGLSSWTATNEKLFF. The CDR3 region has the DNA TGTGCTAGTGGTTTGTCATCCTGGACAGCAACTAATGAAAAACTGTTTTTT.

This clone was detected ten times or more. The CDR3 here is CASSPVAQGVLDEQFF. CDR3 nucleotides: TGTGCCAGCAGCCCAGTGGCACAGGGGGTTTTGGATGAGCAGTTCTTC. The chain has TRBV7-9 and TRBJ2-1, with 8 positions matching TRBD1. Germline CDR1 and CDR2: SEHNR and FQNEAQ (reference sequence). Trimming at V came to 5 bases and at J to 8 bases, leaving 14 bases not matched to a gene. The CDR3 totals 16 residues.

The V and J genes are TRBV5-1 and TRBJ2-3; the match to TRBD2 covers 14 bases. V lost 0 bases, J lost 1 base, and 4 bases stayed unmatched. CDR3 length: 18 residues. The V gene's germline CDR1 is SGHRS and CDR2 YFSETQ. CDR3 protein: CASSLEGTSGSRTDTQYF. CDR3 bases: TGCGCCAGCAGCTTGGAAGGGACTAGCGGGAGCCGCACAGATACGCAGTATTTT.

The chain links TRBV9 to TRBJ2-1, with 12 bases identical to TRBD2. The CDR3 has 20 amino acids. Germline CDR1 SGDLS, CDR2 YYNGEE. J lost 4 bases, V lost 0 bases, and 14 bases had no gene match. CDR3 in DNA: TGTGCCAGCAGCGTAGCACAGCACTTGTCTAGCGGGGGGGAGTACAATGAGCAGTTCTTC. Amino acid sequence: CASSVAQHLSSGGEYNEQFF.

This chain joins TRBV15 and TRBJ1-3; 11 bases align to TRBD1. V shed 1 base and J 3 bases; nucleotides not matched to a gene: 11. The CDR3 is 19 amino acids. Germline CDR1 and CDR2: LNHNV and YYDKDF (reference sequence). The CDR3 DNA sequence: TGTGCCACCAGCAGAGCGCCCAAGGTTGGGACAGGGGGTGGAAACACCATATATTTT. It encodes CATSRAPKVGTGGGNTIYF.

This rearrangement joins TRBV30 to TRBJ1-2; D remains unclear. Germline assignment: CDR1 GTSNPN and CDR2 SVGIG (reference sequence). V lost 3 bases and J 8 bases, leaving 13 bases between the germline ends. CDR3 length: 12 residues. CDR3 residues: CAWSLTREGYTF. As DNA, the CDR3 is TGTGCCTGGAGCCTAACCCGGGAGGGCTACACCTTC.

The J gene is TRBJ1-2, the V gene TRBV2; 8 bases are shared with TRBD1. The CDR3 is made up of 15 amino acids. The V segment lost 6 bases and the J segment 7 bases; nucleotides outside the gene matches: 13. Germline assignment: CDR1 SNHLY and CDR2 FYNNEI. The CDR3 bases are TGTGCCAGCAGGCTCCAGGGGGCGGATTTGGCTGGCTACACCTTC. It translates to CASRLQGADLAGYTF. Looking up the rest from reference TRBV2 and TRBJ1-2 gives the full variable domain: EPEVTQTPSHQVTQMGQEVILRCVPISNHLYFYWYRQILGQKVEFLVSFYNNEISEKSEIFDDQFSVERPDGSNFTLKIRSTKLEDSAMYFCASRLQGADLAGYTFGSGTRLTVV.

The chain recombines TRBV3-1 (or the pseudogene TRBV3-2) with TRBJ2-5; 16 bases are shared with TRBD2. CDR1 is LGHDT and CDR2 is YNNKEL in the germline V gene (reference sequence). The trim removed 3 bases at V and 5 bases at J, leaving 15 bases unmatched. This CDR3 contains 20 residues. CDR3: CASSHFSGTSGGEQRETQYF. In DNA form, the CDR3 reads TGTGCCAGCAGCCACTTCTCCGGGACTAGCGGGGGGGAGCAGCGGGAGACCCAGTACTTC.